This entry lists 3 T cell receptor beta chains sequenced from one sample in a study of cytomegalovirus exposure and HLA in healthy donors. The study ran its PCR with 60 Vbeta and 13 Jbeta primers. Here immunoSEQ multiplex PCR was the method, and the copy in TCRdb shows in-frame clones only, minus some. In the table there are under 150,000 clones, around three quarters of which are singletons. Sequencing was performed on PBMCs. These receptors all stem from a man aged 25 to 45 in good health and CMV-seronegative.

The chain employs TRBV20-1 and TRBJ2-1, with D perhaps matching TRBD1 (6 bases). Germline lookup yields CDR1 DFQATT and CDR2 SNEGSKA (reference sequence). The CDR3 loop spans 11 amino acids. V shed 4 bases and J shed 9 bases, with 10 bases lying between them. The CDR3 DNA follows: TGCAGTGCTAAGGGGGTGAGTGAGCAGTTCTTC. As protein: CSAKGVSEQFF.

CDR3 DNA: TGTGCCAGCAGCGCGGACAGGGTTCCCTACGAGCAGTACTTC. This sequence encodes CASSADRVPYEQYF. This chain joins TRBV7-9 and TRBJ2-7; TRBD1 aligns across 8 bases. Looked up from germline, CDR1 is SEHNR and CDR2 is FQNEAQ (reference sequence). The CDR3 length is 14 residues. V lost 5 bases and J lost 2; bases outside the gene matches: 5.

This clone was recorded a few times. The chain uses TRBV27 and TRBJ1-6; D perhaps matches TRBD1 (6 bases). The CDR3 spans 15 residues. The germline CDR1 and CDR2 sequences are MNHEY and SMNVEV (reference sequence). The V end lost 3 bases, the J end lost 7 bases, and 13 bases lay between the germline ends. DNA for the CDR3: TGTGCCAGCAGTTTCACAGGGCCGGAGAATTCACCCCTCCACTTT. Amino acids: CASSFTGPENSPLHF.